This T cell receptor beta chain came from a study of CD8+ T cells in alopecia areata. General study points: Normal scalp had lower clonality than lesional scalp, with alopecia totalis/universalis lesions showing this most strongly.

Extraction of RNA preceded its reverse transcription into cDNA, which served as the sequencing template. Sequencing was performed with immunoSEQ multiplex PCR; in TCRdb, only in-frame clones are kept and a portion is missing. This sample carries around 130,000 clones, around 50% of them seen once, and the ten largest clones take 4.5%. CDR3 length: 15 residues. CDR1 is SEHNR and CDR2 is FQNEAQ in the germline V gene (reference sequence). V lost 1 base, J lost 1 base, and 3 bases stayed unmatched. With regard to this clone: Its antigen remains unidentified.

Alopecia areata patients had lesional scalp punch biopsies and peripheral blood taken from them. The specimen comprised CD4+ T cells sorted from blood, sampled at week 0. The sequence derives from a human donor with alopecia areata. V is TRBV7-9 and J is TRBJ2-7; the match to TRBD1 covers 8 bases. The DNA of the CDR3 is TGTGCCAGCAGCTTAGTCCGGACAGGGTCCTACGAGCAGTACTTC. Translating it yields CASSLVRTGSYEQYF.